This is a list of T cell receptor beta chains from one sample in a study of PD-L1 blockade in urothelial cancer. Using immunoSEQ multiplex PCR, the repertoire was profiled, and TCRdb retains in-frame clones only, with some absent. Of tens of thousands of clones in the sample, 70% to 90% are singletons; the top ten hold less than 8.5%. The source was PBMCs, collected around atezolizumab (anti-PD-L1) treatment. The source is a middle-aged man with urothelial cancer. CDR3s leave out the opening cysteine and the closing phenylalanine or tryptophan. The order of the fields is V gene, CDR3 protein.

V: TRBV27
CDR3: ASKYSGDHYGYT

V: TRBV5-4
CDR3: ASSHSTRSLLPYEQY

V: TRBV19
CDR3: ASSTSGGEHQPQH

V: TRBV28
CDR3: ASSLALATQPQH

V: TRBV7-2
CDR3: ASSEQSGERELF

V: TRBV5-1
CDR3: ASRARLAGYNEQF

V: TRBV7-9
CDR3: ASSLGGLAGEQQF

V: TRBV4-1
CDR3: ASSRPLMNTEAF

V: TRBV7-2
CDR3: ASSGTSGPYEQY

V: TRBV27
CDR3: ASRSGTGSHNEQF

V: TRBV28
CDR3: ASKPSGNTIY

V: TRBV11-1
CDR3: ASSTGLAGGVDTQY

V: TRBV30
CDR3: AWNKGRVPTGTPSRGNTEAF

V: TRBV30
CDR3: AWAQPPGGKLF

V: TRBV5-6
CDR3: ASRSTGYNEQF

V: TRBV6-1
CDR3: ASKWRDSSYNEQF

V: TRBV10-3
CDR3: AISESTGGGTQY

V: TRBV28
CDR3: ASSLYWTSGREETQY

V: TRBV27
CDR3: ASSFTGGAEQF

V: TRBV7-3
CDR3: ASSLMPWSGGLAGDLDEQF

V: TRBV20-1
CDR3: STSRSEKLF

V: TRBV6-6
CDR3: ASSLGRGNTEAF

V: TRBV11-2
CDR3: ASSSGWGRTDTQY

V: TRBV7-9
CDR3: ASSNRQGISGGYEQY

V: TRBV7-8
CDR3: ASSLDIRNTGELF

V: TRBV6-1
CDR3: ASSEIVRQRAQY

V: TRBV7-9
CDR3: ASNPGQMNTEAF

V: TRBV18
CDR3: ASSPLYEQY

V: TRBV6-1
CDR3: ASSRDQPQH

V: TRBV28
CDR3: ASSLWAGGVTGELF

V: TRBV15
CDR3: ATGGRSSTDTQY

V: TRBV6-5
CDR3: ASSYPAGTGGSEQY

V: TRBV7-9
CDR3: ASSLVEGGGLEETQY

V: TRBV12-5
CDR3: ASGLGDSQETQY

V: TRBV15
CDR3: ATSRDFGLIGYT

V: TRBV18
CDR3: ASSLTGNEQY

V: TRBV6-5
CDR3: ASSYSRGTQY

V: TRBV5-6
CDR3: ASSRTTYREPTDTQY

V: TRBV19
CDR3: ASSASRVLAGATDTQY

V: TRBV28
CDR3: ASSSYTGSKQY

V: TRBV7-9
CDR3: ASSPTETSGNTIY

V: TRBV27
CDR3: ASSYSNRGTGELF

V: TRBV28
CDR3: ASSLGPGELF

V: TRBV7-6
CDR3: ASSYTGLETQY

V: TRBV28
CDR3: ASSLSTDTDTQY

V: TRBV13
CDR3: ASSSGTGGYEQY

V: TRBV5-6
CDR3: ASSPMIRGTGELF

V: TRBV5-1
CDR3: ASSLSVRLAGAHYEQY

V: TRBV14
CDR3: ASSQVSGGTGELF

V: TRBV5-6
CDR3: ASSHPGGQADEAF

V: TRBV30
CDR3: AWSPGLASYNEQF

V: TRBV6-5
CDR3: ASSYYRDRGEAF

V: TRBV5-1
CDR3: ASSSGQGGRETQY

V: TRBV4-1
CDR3: ASSQVEGQSYEQY

V: TRBV2
CDR3: ASSHGSYEQY